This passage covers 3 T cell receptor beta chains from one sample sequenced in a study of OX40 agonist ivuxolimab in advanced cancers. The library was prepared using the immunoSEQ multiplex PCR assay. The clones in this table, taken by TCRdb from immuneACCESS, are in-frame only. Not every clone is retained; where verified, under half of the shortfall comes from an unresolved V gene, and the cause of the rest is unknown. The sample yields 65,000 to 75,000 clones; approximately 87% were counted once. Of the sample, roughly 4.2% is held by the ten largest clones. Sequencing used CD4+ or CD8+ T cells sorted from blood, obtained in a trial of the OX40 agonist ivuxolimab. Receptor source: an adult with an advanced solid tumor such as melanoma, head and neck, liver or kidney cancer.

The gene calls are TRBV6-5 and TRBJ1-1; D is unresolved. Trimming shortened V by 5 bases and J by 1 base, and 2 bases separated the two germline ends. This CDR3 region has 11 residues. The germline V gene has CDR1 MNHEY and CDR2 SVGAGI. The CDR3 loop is CASSRNTEAFF. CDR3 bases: TGTGCCAGCAGTAGGAACACTGAAGCTTTCTTT.

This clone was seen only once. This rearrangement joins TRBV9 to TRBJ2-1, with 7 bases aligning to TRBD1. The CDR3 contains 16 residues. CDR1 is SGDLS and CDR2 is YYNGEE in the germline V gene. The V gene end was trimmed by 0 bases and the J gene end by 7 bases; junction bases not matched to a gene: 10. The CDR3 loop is CASSVARDSNSNEQFF. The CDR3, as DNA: TGTGCCAGCAGCGTAGCCAGGGACAGCAACTCTAATGAGCAGTTCTTC.

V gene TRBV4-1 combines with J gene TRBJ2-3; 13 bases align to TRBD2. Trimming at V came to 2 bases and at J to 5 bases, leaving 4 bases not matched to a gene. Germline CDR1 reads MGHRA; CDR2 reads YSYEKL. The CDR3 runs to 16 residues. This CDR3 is CASSQTSGRALDTQYF. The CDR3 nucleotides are TGCGCCAGCAGCCAAACTAGCGGGAGGGCCTTAGATACGCAGTATTTT.